This entry lists 13 T cell receptor beta chains sequenced from one sample in a study of blood T cell repertoires in COVID-19. This table comes from immunoSEQ multiplex PCR, and its TCRdb copy is limited to in-frame clones, with some not included. The sample carries 250,000 or so clones, roughly 89% recorded once. The sequenced sample was peripheral blood. Source of these receptors: a woman aged 40 to 50 who had recovered from COVID-19.

The rearrangement links TRBV5-6 to TRBJ2-3; the D gene is possibly TRBD2 (5 bases). V was clipped by 1 base and J by 4 bases, with 10 bases between them. This CDR3 has 14 residues. CDR1 SGHDT and CDR2 YYEEEE come from the germline V gene. CDR3 bases: TGTGCCAGCAGCTTGACAGAGGGAGCAGATACGCAGTATTTT. Translation gives CASSLTEGADTQYF. Using reference TRBV5-6 and TRBJ2-3 for the parts outside the CDR3, the full variable domain is DAGVTQSPTHLIKTRGQQVTLRCSPKSGHDTVSWYQQALGQGPQFIFQYYEEEERQRGNFPDRFSGHQFPNYSSELNVNALLLGDSALYLCASSLTEGADTQYFGPGTRLTVL.

The J gene is TRBJ2-1, the V gene TRBV3-1 (or the pseudogene TRBV3-2), with TRBD2 identical over 8 bases. This CDR3 contains 15 residues. V lost 0 bases to trimming and J lost 12 bases; unmatched junction nucleotides: 10. Looked up from germline, CDR1 is LGHDT and CDR2 is YNNKEL (reference sequence). The CDR3 coding sequence is TGTGCCAGCAGCCAAGATTTTACCCTGCTAGCGGGGCAGTTCTTC. Protein sequence: CASSQDFTLLAGQFF.

This chain joins TRBV28 and TRBJ1-2, with 8 bases fitting TRBD1. After removal of 1 base from V and 4 bases from J, the junction contained 8 bases not matched to a gene. This CDR3 is built from 16 residues. Looked up from germline, CDR1 is MDHEN and CDR2 is SYDVKM. The chain's CDR3 is CASSLSARGRLYGYTF. In nucleotides, the CDR3 is TGTGCCAGCAGTTTATCCGCCAGGGGGCGCCTCTATGGCTACACCTTC.

This chain uses TRBV5-6 with TRBJ1-1, with TRBD1 identical over 7 bases. Per the germline V gene, CDR1 is SGHDT and CDR2 is YYEEEE. The V segment lost 0 bases and the J segment 11 bases; nucleotides outside the gene matches: 10. CDR3 size: 14 residues. This CDR3 is CASSLDRGLAPAFF. The CDR3 DNA sequence: TGTGCCAGCAGCTTGGACAGGGGTCTCGCCCCGGCTTTCTTT.

The chain joins TRBV6-5 to TRBJ1-2; 7 bases fit TRBD1. The CDR3 sequence is 13 residues long. The germline V gene encodes CDR1 MNHEY and CDR2 SVGAGI. V shed 5 bases, J shed 2 bases, and the junction held 2 bases outside the gene matches. The CDR3 DNA reads as TGTGCCAGCAGTATACAGGGGAACTATGGCTACACCTTC. It specifies CASSIQGNYGYTF.

V usage is TRBV19 and J usage is TRBJ2-5; D is possibly TRBD2 (5 bases). Germline CDR1 and CDR2: LNHDA and SQIVND (reference sequence). V shed 8 bases and J shed 1 base, with 17 bases lying between them. The CDR3 is made up of 15 amino acids. The CDR3 coding sequence is TGTGCCAGTTCGCCAAGAGATGGGAGCCAAGAGACCCAGTACTTC. Its protein product is CASSPRDGSQETQYF.

J is TRBJ1-1 and V is TRBV7-9; 7 positions agree with TRBD1. Per germline, CDR1 SEHNR and CDR2 FQNEAQ (reference sequence). The CDR3 runs 14 residues. Germline trimming cut 10 bases from V and 8 bases from J; bases unmatched to any gene: 16. The chain's CDR3 is CATGQELVEDEAFF. DNA of the CDR3: TGTGCCACTGGACAGGAGCTTGTGGAGGACGAAGCTTTCTTT.

The V and J genes are TRBV12-5 and TRBJ1-2, with D unclear. The V end lost 0 bases, the J end lost 5 bases, and 16 bases lay between the germline ends. The CDR3 is 16 amino acids. Germline CDR1 LGHNT, CDR2 FRNRAP. The CDR3 nucleotides read TGTGCTAGTGGTTTGGTACCCCCGGGGATGAGGTATGGCTACACCTTC. It specifies CASGLVPPGMRYGYTF.

The chain couples TRBV7-9 to TRBJ2-7; 9 bases agree with TRBD2. From germline, CDR1 is SEHNR and CDR2 FQNEAQ (reference sequence). The CDR3 is made up of 15 amino acids. V lost 1 base to trimming and J lost 5 bases; unmatched junction nucleotides: 6. CDR3 protein: CASSLGVRTSDEQYF. CDR3 DNA sequence: TGTGCCAGCAGCTTAGGGGTTAGGACTAGCGACGAGCAGTACTTC.

This clone has just one count. This chain links TRBV30 with TRBJ1-4, with D hard to call. Germline assignment: CDR1 GTSNPN and CDR2 SVGIG (reference sequence). Between the trimmed V and J ends, which lost 0 bases and 7 bases, there was a span of 6 bases. This CDR3 contains 12 residues. The CDR3 loop reads CAWSVLGEKLFF. The CDR3, as DNA: TGTGCCTGGAGTGTACTTGGTGAAAAACTGTTTTTT.

The V and J genes are TRBV3-1 (or the pseudogene TRBV3-2) and TRBJ1-4; perhaps TRBD1 as D (5 bases). This CDR3 spans 13 amino acids. Germline loops: CDR1 LGHDT, CDR2 YNNKEL (reference sequence). Trimming took 0 bases from V and 8 from J, leaving 7 bases between them. The CDR3 sequence: CASSQEGVEKLFF. The CDR3, as DNA: TGTGCCAGCAGCCAAGAAGGGGTAGAAAAACTGTTTTTT.

This CDR3 reads CASRDDRPGTEAFF. The CDR3 bases are TGCGCCAGCAGGGATGACAGGCCGGGGACTGAAGCTTTCTTT. This chain connects TRBV10-1 to TRBJ1-1; weak D call: TRBD1 (6 bases). CDR1 and CDR2 from the germline V gene are WNHNN and SYGVQD (reference sequence). This CDR3 has 14 residues. Deletions cut 6 bases from V and 5 bases from J, with 16 bases between.

The V and J genes are TRBV20-1 and TRBJ2-7; the D gene is possibly TRBD1 (6 bases). V was clipped by 3 bases and J by 3 bases, with 9 bases between them. The length of the CDR3 is 12 residues. Germline V gene sequence: CDR1 DFQATT, CDR2 SNEGSKA (reference sequence). The CDR3 loop reads CSASDRYYEQYF. CDR3 coding DNA: TGCAGTGCTAGTGACAGGTACTACGAGCAGTACTTC.